This T cell receptor (beta chain) was obtained from a study of cytomegalovirus exposure and HLA in healthy donors. Across the whole study: A prior study identified 110 million or so unique TCR beta sequences from some 180 million T cells. Study observations and caveats: Rarity held for most TCR sequences, but there were some public TCRs that occurred in many donors. Fewer than 200 TCR beta chains were listed as cytomegalovirus-associated.

PCR amplification relied on 60 Vbeta primers (plus 13 Jbeta primers). Libraries were prepared by immunoSEQ multiplex PCR; TCRdb keeps only in-frame clonotypes and omits some of them. Listed are about 130,000 clones; about 2.2% falls within the top ten. The V and J ends lost 4 bases and 0 bases respectively, with 17 bases between them. The CDR3 spans 18 residues. The V gene's germline CDR1 is SGHDT and CDR2 YYEEEE. To note about this clone: Its antigen is not identified.

The rearrangement joins TRBV5-6 to TRBJ2-6; TRBD2 is a possible D gene (7 bases). The sequenced material came from PBMCs. This receptor was obtained from a man aged 35 to 55 in good health and CMV-seronegative. CDR3 nucleotide sequence: TGTGCCAGCAGCCTGAATGGGGGGGCCCGCTCTGGGGCCAACGTCCTGACTTTC. This gives the protein CASSLNGGARSGANVLTF.